The 8 T cell receptor beta chains listed next were all sequenced from one sample in a study of human T cells and chemical hapten exposure. TCRdb ran MiXCR on the RACE reads and lists one entry per CDR3 protein. The sample has more than 250,000 distinct CDR3 sequences, around 9.3% seen once. Time point reported: pre-sensitization, week 0. Treatment specified: therapeutic diphenylcyclopropenone sensitization with weekly scalp DPC. The sample here was whole blood, taken in connection with sensitization to the hapten diphenylcyclopropenone (DPC). Receptor source: a woman in her forties with alopecia areata. Some clones in this sample may be carry-over from other donors' samples.

The table lists this clonotype with many counts. The V and J genes are TRBV4-1 and TRBJ2-5, with D perhaps TRBD2 (5 bases). Trimming took 2 bases from V and 1 from J, leaving 20 bases between them. CDR3 length: 18 residues. Germline V lookup: CDR1 MGHRA, CDR2 YSYEKL. CDR3 bases: TGCGCCAGCAGCCAATCCCACGGCTGGATGGGGAGCCAAGAGACCCAGTACTTC. Protein product: CASSQSHGWMGSQETQYF.

The J gene is TRBJ1-1, the V gene TRBV6-5; no firm D call. The V and J ends lost 0 bases and 0 bases respectively, with 14 bases between them. This CDR3 is built from 17 residues. CDR1 is MNHEY, CDR2 SVGAGI, per germline. Here the CDR3 reads CASSYSGGRSLNTEAFF. CDR3 bases: TGTGCCAGCAGTTACTCCGGCGGCCGATCCTTGAACACTGAAGCTTTCTTT.

This clonotype has only a few counts. V and J are TRBV6-2 or TRBV6-3 and TRBJ1-5, with a possible D match to TRBD1 (6 bases). The CDR3 loop spans 13 amino acids. Trimming left V 6 bases short and J 4 bases short, with 10 bases between. Germline-derived CDR1 and CDR2 are MNHEY and SVGEGT. CDR3 protein: CASSQGFNQPQHF. CDR3 nucleotide sequence: TGTGCCAGCAGCCAGGGGTTTAATCAGCCCCAGCATTTT.

In this sample, this clonotype turned up many times. The CDR3 here is CASSYRDGRGTEAFF. CDR3 bases: TGTGCCAGCAGCTACCGGGACGGCAGAGGAACTGAAGCTTTCTTT. The V gene is TRBV7-3, the J gene TRBJ1-1; TRBD1 is a possible D gene (5 bases). V was shortened by 4 bases and J by 5 bases, with 17 bases between the two germline ends. The CDR3 is 15 residues long. Looked up from germline, CDR1 is SGHTA and CDR2 is FQGTGA.

With respect to this clonotype: The junction departs from the called germline gene at one end, perhaps through a read error. The rearrangement joins TRBV7-7 to TRBJ2-1; 11 nucleotides align to TRBD2. Germline CDR1 is SSHAT and CDR2 is FNYEAQ (reference sequence). The CDR3 length is 15 residues. CDR3 amino acids: CASSSVAGGPGEQFF. The DNA of the CDR3 is TGTGCTAGCAGCTCAGTAGCGGGAGGGCCGGGTGAGCAGTTCTTC.

The chain links TRBV28 to TRBJ2-7, with 10 bases aligning to TRBD2. Trimming at V came to 2 bases and at J to 3 bases, leaving 10 bases not matched to a gene. CDR3 length: 17 amino acids. The germline gives CDR1 MDHEN, CDR2 SYDVKM. The CDR3 DNA follows: TGTGCCAGCAGTTTAGGGCTAGCGGGAGTGCTCAGCTACGAGCAGTACTTC. Translated: CASSLGLAGVLSYEQYF.

The rearrangement uses TRBV20-1 and TRBJ2-2, with 8 bases matching TRBD1. This CDR3 region has 13 residues. In germline, CDR1 is DFQATT, CDR2 SNEGSKA (reference sequence). The V segment lost 6 bases and the J segment 6 bases; nucleotides outside the gene matches: 6. CDR3 amino acids: CSAPRTGSGELFF. CDR3 sequence (DNA): TGCAGTGCACCTAGGACAGGGTCCGGGGAGCTGTTTTTT.

There are a few counts of this clonotype. This chain connects TRBV3-1 to TRBJ2-7; no reliable D call. The CDR3 runs 13 residues. The germline gives CDR1 LGHDT, CDR2 YNNKEL (reference sequence). Trimming pared 4 bases from V and 0 bases from J, leaving 7 bases between. The CDR3 is CASSLFSSYEQYF. In DNA, the CDR3 is TGTGCCAGCAGCCTTTTCTCCTCCTACGAGCAGTACTTC.